The 2 T cell receptor beta chains below were found in one sample sequenced in a study of beta chain features in type 1 diabetes. What these receptors recognize is not known. Whole-study findings and limits: Within each of all four CD4+ subsets, Type 1 diabetes patients had TCRB CDR3s that were moderately but significantly shorter.

What was sequenced were expressed TCRB transcripts, since all of the isolated RNA had been reverse transcribed. The protocol was immunoSEQ multiplex PCR, while the TCRdb copy is restricted to in-frame clones and leaves out a portion. In the table there are 300,000 or so clones, roughly 12% of which are singletons. Sequenced material: naive CD4+ T cells from blood. Receptors originate from a woman aged 18-30 years with type 1 diabetes.

The table lists this clone with a few counts. V and J are TRBV7-9 and TRBJ2-7, with TRBD1 matching 10 bases. From germline, CDR1 is SEHNR and CDR2 FQNEAQ (reference sequence). The CDR3 runs 17 residues. The V segment lost 1 base and the J segment 1 base; nucleotides outside the gene matches: 7. This chain's CDR3 is CASSLVPGQGLSYEQYV. Written as DNA, the CDR3 is TGTGCCAGCAGCTTAGTACCGGGACAGGGGTTGTCCTACGAGCAGTACGTC.

In its sample, this clone was seen a few times. The rearrangement links TRBV25-1 to TRBJ2-2; D might be TRBD1 (5 bases). V gave up 10 bases and J gave up 3 bases, with 12 bases separating them. The CDR3 loop spans 13 amino acids. Germline loops: CDR1 MGHDK, CDR2 SYGVNS. The CDR3 loop is CAIETAYTGELFF. The CDR3, as DNA: TGTGCCATAGAGACAGCCTACACCGGGGAGCTGTTTTTT.